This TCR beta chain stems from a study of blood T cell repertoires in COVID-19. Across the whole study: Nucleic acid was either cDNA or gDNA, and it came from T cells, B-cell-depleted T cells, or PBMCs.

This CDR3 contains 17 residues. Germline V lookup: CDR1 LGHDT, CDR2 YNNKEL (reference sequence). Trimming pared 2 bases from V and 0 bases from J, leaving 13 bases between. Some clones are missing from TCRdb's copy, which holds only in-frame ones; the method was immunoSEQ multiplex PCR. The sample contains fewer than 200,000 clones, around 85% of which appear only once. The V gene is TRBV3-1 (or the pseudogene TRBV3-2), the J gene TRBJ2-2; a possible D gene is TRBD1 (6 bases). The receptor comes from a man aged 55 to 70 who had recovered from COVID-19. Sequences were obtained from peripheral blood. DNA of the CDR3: TGTGCCAGCAGCCAACCCCGGGACAACGCGAACACCGGGGAGCTGTTTTTT. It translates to CASSQPRDNANTGELFF.